This T cell receptor beta chain was identified in a study of cytomegalovirus exposure and HLA in healthy donors. With V trimmed by 4 bases and J by 9 bases, 14 bases remained unmatched. Germline loops: CDR1 WNHNN, CDR2 SYGVQD (reference sequence). The CDR3 is 17 residues long. This clone has just a few counts. Its target is unknown. 60 Vbeta and 13 Jbeta primers were used in PCR. Repertoires were generated with immunoSEQ multiplex PCR, while TCRdb's copy carries only in-frame clones and drops some. The data contain more than 150,000 clones, 70% to 80% of them seen just once; the ten biggest clones take up more than 1.5%. Overall study results and limits: While the bulk of TCR sequences proved rare, some public TCRs turned up in many donors. Trimming of TCR beta V- and J-genes showed a link, identified in a later analysis, to a missense DCLRE1C variant. Likely technical artifact: a cluster of highly shared sequence variants. Immune exposure data for these donors was limited to CMV serostatus.

The TCR sequence derives from a girl aged 5-17 years in good health and CMV-seropositive. The source material was PBMCs. The chain joins TRBV10-1 to TRBJ2-1; 11 nucleotides match TRBD2. This chain's CDR3 is CASSVGSLAGGRGEQFF. The CDR3 DNA is TGCGCCAGCAGTGTCGGGTCCCTAGCGGGGGGCAGGGGTGAGCAGTTCTTC.